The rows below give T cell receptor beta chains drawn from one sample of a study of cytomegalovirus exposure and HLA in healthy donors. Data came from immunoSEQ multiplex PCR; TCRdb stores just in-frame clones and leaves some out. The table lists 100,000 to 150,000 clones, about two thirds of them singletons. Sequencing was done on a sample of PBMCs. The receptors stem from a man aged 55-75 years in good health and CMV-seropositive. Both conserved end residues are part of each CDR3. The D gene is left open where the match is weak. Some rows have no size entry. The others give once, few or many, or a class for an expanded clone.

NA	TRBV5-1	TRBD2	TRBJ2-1	CASRLMGLAGDEQFF
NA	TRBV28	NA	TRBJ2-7	CASSSGRWEQYF
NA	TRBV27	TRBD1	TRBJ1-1	CASSSSGTAIPNTEAFF
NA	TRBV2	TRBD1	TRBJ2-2	CADAQGAGGELFF
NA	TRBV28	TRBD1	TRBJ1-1	CASSGDREYTEAFF
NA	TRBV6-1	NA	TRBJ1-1	CASSRGDAEAFF
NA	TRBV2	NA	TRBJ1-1	CASSVGRDTEAFF
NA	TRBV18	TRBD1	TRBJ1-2	CASSLFGGQSYGYTF
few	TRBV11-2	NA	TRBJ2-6	CASSRGTAGANVLTF
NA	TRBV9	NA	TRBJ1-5	CASNLLPGQPQHF
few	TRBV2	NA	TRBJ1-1	CASSTDSLDTEAFF
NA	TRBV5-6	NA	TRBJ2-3	CASSRGFGTDTQYF
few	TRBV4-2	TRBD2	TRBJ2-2	CASSLTSGGANTGELFF
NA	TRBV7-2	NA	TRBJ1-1	CASSFRQGLNTEAFF
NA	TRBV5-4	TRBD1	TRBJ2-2	CASSPTMHRGRRVGTGELFF
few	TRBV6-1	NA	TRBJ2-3	CASRTGQSWGTQYF
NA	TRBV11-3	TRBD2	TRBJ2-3	CASSSRREGGDTQYF
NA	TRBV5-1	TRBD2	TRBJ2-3	CASSLLTSGSSDTQYF
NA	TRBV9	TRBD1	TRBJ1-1	CASSSRTGVGEAFF
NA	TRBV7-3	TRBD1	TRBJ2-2	CASSLYHRTGGGTGELFF
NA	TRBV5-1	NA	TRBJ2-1	CASSLARYNEQFF
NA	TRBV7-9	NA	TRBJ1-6	CASSLSGGSRSPLHF
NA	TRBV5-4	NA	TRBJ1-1	CASRERGGSGTEAFF
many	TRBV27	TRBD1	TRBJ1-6	CASSPTGSSYNSPLHF
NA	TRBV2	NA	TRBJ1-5	CASSVVIDQPQHF
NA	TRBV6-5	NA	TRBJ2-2	CASSVGRTGELFF
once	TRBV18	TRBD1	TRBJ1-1	CASSPPGQVRTEAFF
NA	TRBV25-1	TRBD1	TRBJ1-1	CASSPPGTGLDTEAFF
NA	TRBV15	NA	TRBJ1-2	CATSRDTAGIYGYTF
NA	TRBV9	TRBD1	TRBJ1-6	CASSVEGAGNSPLHF
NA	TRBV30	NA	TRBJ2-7	CAWSASRGYEQYF
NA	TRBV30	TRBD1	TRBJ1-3	CAWSVGQGVDTIYF
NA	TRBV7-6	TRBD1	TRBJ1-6	CASSVTGGWDSPLHF
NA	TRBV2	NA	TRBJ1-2	CASSERVTNYGYTF
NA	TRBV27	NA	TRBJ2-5	CASSSTDRQETQYF
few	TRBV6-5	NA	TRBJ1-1	CASSPYGVNPSF
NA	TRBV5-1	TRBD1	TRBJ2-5	CASSLDRGETQYF
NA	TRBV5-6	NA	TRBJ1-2	CATTGGFNYGYTF
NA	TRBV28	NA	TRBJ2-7	CASSRRDTNYEQYF
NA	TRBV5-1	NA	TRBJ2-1	CASSLVPGANNEQFF
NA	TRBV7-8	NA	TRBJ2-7	CASSLRGPSEQYF
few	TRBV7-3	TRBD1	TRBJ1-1	CASSLRQGAEAFF
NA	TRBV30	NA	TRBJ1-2	CAWSPGEGYTF
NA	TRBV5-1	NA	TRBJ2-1	CASSLLASDSEQFF
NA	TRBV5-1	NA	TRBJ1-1	CASSAGPDTEAFF
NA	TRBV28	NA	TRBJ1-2	CASRLPYGYTF
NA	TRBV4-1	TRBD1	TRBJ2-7	CASSQRQGFFYEQYF
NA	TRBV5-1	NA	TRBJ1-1	CASSPDPGNTEAFF
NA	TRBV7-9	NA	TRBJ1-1	CAITRAESTEAFF
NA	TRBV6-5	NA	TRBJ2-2	CASSTSDRGSCFF
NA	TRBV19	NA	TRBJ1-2	CASRTLTANYGYTF
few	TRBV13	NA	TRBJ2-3	CASSFTDTQYF
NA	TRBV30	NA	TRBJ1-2	CAWSAYRGGYGYTF